This TCR beta chain was retrieved from a study of blood T cells in healthy people across ages. Germline V gene data show CDR1 as SGHRS and CDR2 as YFSETQ. V shed 0 bases, J shed 6 bases, and the junction held 10 bases outside the gene matches. The CDR3 has 16 amino acids. Alongside a J-beta primer mix, a sample-barcoded 5' primer served in a second PCR lasting 7 to 11 cycles. From the 5' RACE reads, TCRdb called clonotypes with MiXCR, one entry per CDR3 protein. The sample carries 1.5 million to 2 million distinct CDR3 sequences, 35% to 50% recorded once. This chain connects TRBV5-1 to TRBJ1-2; 8 nucleotides align to TRBD1. The sample comprised blood. The receptor comes from a human donor in good health. CDR3 nucleotide sequence: TGCGCCAGCAGCTTGGTAGCAGGGGGCGGCGGGAATGGCTACACCTTC. This codes for CASSLVAGGGGNGYTF.